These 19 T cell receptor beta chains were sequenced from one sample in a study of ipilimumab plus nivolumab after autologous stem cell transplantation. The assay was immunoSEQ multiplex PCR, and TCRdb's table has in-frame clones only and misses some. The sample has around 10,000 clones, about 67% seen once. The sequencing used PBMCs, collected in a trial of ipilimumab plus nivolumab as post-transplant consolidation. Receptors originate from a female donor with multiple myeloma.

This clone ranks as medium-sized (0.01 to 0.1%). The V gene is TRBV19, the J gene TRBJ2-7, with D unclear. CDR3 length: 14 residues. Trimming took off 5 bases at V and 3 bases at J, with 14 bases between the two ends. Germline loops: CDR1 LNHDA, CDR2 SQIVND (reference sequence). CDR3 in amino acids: CASSPQTGFYEQYF. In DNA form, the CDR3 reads TGTGCCAGTAGTCCCCAGACCGGTTTCTACGAGCAGTACTTC.

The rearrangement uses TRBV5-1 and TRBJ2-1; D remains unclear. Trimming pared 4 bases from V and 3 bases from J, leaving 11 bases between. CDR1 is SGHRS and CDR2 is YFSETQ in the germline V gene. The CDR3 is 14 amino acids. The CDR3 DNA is TGCGCCAGCAGCCCGTTTTCCTACTACAATGAGCAGTTCTTC. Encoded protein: CASSPFSYYNEQFF.

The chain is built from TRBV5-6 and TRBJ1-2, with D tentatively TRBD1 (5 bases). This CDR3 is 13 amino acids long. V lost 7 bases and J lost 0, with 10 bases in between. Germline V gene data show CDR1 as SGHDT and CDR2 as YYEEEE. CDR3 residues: CASWGDTNYGYTF. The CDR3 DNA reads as TGTGCCAGCTGGGGGGATACTAACTATGGCTACACCTTC.

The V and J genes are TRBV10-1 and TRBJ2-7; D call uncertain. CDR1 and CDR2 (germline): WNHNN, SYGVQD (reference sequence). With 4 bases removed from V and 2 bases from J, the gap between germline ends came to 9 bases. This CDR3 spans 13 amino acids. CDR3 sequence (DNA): TGCGCCAGCAGTGCGCACTTCGCCTACGAGCAGTACTTC. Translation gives CASSAHFAYEQYF.

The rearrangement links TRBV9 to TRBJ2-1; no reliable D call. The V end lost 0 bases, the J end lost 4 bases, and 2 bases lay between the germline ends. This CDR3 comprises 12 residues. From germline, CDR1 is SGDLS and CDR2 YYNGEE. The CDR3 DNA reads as TGTGCCAGCAGCGTAGGGTACAATGAGCAGTTCTTC. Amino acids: CASSVGYNEQFF.

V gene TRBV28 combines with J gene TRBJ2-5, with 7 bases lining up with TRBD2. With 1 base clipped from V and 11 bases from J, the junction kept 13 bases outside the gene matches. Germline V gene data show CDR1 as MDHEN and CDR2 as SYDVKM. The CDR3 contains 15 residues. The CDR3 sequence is CASSLYAGEVNEQYF. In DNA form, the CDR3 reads TGTGCCAGCAGTTTATACGCGGGAGAAGTTAATGAGCAGTACTTC.

The CDR3 sequence is CASSWGTGSSSYEQYF. CDR3 DNA: TGCGCCAGCAGCTGGGGGACAGGTTCTAGCTCCTACGAGCAGTACTTC. The rearrangement joins TRBV5-1 to TRBJ2-7, with 8 bases aligning to TRBD1. The CDR3 is 16 amino acids. The V and J ends lost 3 bases and 0 bases, in that order; junction bases with no gene match: 8. Per the germline V gene, CDR1 is SGHRS and CDR2 is YFSETQ.

As DNA, the CDR3 is TGTGCCAGCAGCGTGGGACTAGCCGGTAGCTCCTACGAGCAGTACTTC. It specifies CASSVGLAGSSYEQYF. The gene calls are TRBV5-5 and TRBJ2-7; 9 bases fit TRBD2. Germline V gene lookup returns CDR1 SGHKS and CDR2 YYEKEE (reference sequence). Unmatched junction bases numbered 8, after V lost 4 bases and J lost 0 bases. CDR3 length: 16 residues.

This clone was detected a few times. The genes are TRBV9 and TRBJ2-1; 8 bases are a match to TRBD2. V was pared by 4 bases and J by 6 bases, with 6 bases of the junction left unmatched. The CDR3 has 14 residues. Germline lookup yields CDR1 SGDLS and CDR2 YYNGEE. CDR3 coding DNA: TGTGCCAGCAGCATCGAGGGGACTAGCAATGAGCAGTTCTTC. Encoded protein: CASSIEGTSNEQFF.

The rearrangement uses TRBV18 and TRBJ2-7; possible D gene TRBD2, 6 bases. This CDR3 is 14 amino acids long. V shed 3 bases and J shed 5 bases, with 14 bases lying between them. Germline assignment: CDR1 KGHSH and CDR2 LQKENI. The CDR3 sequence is CASSPARASDEQYF. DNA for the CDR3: TGTGCCAGCTCACCTGCGCGGGCTAGCGACGAGCAGTACTTC.

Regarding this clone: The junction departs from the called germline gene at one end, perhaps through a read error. CDR3: CASSYPNAEAFF. The CDR3 coding sequence is TGTGCCAGCAGTTACCCGAACGCTGAAGCTTTCTTT. The rearrangement links TRBV27 to TRBJ1-1; D is unclear. The CDR3 is 12 amino acids. Germline assignment: CDR1 MNHEY and CDR2 SMNVEV (reference sequence).

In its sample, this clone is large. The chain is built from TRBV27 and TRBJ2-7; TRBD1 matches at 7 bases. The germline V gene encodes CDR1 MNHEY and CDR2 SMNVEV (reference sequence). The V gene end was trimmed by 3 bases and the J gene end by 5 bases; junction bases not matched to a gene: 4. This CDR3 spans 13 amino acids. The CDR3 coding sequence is TGTGCCAGCAGTTTCACGACAGGGCACGAGCAGTACTTC. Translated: CASSFTTGHEQYF.

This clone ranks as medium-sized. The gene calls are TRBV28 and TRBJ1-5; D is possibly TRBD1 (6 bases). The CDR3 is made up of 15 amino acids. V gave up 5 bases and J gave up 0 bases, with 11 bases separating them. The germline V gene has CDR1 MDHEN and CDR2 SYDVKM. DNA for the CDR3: TGTGCCAGCAGTCCTCAGGGGTATAGCAATCAGCCCCAGCATTTT. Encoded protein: CASSPQGYSNQPQHF.

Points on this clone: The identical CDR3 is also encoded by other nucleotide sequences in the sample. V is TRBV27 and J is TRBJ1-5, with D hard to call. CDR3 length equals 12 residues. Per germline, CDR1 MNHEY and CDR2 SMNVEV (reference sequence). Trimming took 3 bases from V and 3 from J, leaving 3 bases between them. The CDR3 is CASSLPNQPQHF. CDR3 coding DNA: TGTGCCAGCAGTTTGCCCAATCAGCCCCAGCATTTT.

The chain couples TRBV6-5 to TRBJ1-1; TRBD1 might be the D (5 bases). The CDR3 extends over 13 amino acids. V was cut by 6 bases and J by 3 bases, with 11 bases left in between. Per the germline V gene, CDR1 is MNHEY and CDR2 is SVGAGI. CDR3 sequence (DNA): TGTGCCAGCAGACGCGACAGCTACACTGAAGCTTTCTTT. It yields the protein CASRRDSYTEAFF.

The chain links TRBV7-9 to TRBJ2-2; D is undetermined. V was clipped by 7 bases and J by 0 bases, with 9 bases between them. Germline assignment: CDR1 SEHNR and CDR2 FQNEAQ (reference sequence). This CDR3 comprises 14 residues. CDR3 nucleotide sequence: TGTGCCAGCATCCCGGACGCGAACACCGGGGAGCTGTTTTTT. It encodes CASIPDANTGELFF.

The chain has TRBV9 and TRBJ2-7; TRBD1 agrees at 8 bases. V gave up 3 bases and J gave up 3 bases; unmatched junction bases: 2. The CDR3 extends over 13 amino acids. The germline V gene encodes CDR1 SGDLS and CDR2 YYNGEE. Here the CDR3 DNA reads TGTGCCAGCAGCGCCACAGGGGGCTACGAGCAGTACTTC. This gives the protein CASSATGGYEQYF. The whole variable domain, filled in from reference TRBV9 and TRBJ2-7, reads DSGVTQTPKHLITATGQRVTLRCSPRSGDLSVYWYQQSLDQGLQFLIQYYNGEERAKGNILERFSAQQFPDLHSELNLSSLELGDSALYFCASSATGGYEQYFGPGTRLTVT.

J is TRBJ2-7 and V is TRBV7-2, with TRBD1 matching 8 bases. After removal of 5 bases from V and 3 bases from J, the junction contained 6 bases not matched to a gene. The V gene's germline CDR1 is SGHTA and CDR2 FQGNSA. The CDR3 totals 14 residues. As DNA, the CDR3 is TGTGCCAGCAGCATAAGGACAGGGAACTACGAGCAGTACTTC. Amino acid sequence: CASSIRTGNYEQYF.

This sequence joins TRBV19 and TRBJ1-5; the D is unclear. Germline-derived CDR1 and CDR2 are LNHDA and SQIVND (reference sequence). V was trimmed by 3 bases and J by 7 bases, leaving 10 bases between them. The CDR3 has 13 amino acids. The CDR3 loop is CASSIEGGQPQHF. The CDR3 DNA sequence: TGTGCCAGTAGTATTGAGGGCGGGCAGCCCCAGCATTTT. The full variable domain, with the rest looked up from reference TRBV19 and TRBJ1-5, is DGGITQSPKYLFRKEGQNVTLSCEQNLNHDAMYWYRQDPGQGLRLIYYSQIVNDFQKGDIAEGYSVSREKKESFPLTVTSAQKNPTAFYLCASSIEGGQPQHFGDGTRLSIL.